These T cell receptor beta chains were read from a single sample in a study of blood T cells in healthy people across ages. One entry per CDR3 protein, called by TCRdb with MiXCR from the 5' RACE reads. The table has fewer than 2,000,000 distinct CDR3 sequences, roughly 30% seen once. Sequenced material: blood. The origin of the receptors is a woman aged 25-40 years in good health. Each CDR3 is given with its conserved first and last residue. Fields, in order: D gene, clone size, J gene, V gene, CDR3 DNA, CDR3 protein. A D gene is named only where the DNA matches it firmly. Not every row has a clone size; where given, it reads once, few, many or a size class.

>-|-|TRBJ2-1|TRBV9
TGTGCCAGCAGCGAGCCCAGGCCCAATGAGCAGTTCTTC
CASSEPRPNEQFF
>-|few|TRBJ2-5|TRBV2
TGTGCCAGCAGTGTAAAAGCCTACCAAGAGACCCAGTACTTC
CASSVKAYQETQYF
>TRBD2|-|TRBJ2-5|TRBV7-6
TGTGCCAGCAGCTCCGTCCGGAGCGGGATCCAAGAGACCCAGTACTTC
CASSSVRSGIQETQYF
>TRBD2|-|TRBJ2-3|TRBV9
TGTGCCAGCAGCGCATGGACTAGCGAGAACACAGATACGCAGTATTTT
CASSAWTSENTDTQYF
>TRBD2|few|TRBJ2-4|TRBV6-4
TGTGCCAGCAGTGAGCCCACTAGCGGGAGTACGATAGCCAAAAACATTCAGTACTTC
CASSEPTSGSTIAKNIQYF
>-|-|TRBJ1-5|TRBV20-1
TGCAGTGCTAGAACCCCGGGGGGGGGCAATCAGCCCCAGCATTTT
CSARTPGGGNQPQHF
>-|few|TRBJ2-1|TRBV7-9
TGTGCCAGCAGCTTAGGGACCTCATCCGATGAGCAGTTCTTC
CASSLGTSSDEQFF
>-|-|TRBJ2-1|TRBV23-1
TGCGCCAGCAGTCAGCAGCCCTCCCGGGAGCAGTTCTTC
CASSQQPSREQFF
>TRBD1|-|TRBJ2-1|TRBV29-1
TGCAGCACACATTCCAGGGGACAGGGCGATGAGCAGTTCTTC
CSTHSRGQGDEQFF
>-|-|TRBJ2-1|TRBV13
TGTGCCAGCAGCTTTTTTAACTCCTACAATGGGCAGTTCTTC
CASSFFNSYNGQFF
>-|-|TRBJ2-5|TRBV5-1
TGCGCCAGCAGCTTGGATACCAGACAAGAGACCCAGTACTTC
CASSLDTRQETQYF
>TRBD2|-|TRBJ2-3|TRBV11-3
TGTGCCAGCAGCTTAGGAAACCTAGCGGGCTCTGGCACAGATACGCAGTATTTT
CASSLGNLAGSGTDTQYF
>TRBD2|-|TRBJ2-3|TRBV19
TGTGCCAGTAGCCTCCCGGGACTAGCGGGGGGGACCACAGATACGCAGTATTTT
CASSLPGLAGGTTDTQYF
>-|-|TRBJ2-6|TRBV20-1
TGCAGTGCTAGAGATCACCGGGGGATCTCTGGGGCCAACGTCCTGACTTTC
CSARDHRGISGANVLTF
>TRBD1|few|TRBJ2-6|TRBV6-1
TGTGCCAGCAGCCGCGGACAGGGGGCAACTGGGGCCAACGTCCTGACTTTC
CASSRGQGATGANVLTF
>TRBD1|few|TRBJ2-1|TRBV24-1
TGTGCCACCAGTGGTCCCAGGGGGAACAATGAGCAGTTCTTC
CATSGPRGNNEQFF
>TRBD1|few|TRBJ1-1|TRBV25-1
TGTGCCAGCAGTGTCGCGGACAGGGTGACCGCTGAAGCTTTCTTT
CASSVADRVTAEAFF
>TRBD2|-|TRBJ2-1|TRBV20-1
TGCAGTGCTAATAGCGGGAGTGGGTCCTACAATGAGCAGTTCTTC
CSANSGSGSYNEQFF
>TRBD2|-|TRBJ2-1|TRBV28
TGTGCCAGCAGGTCGGGACTAGTAAATGAGCAGTTCTTC
CASRSGLVNEQFF
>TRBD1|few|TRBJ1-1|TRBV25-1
TGTGCCAGCAGCGAACAGGGGACGTACACTGAAGCTTTCTTT
CASSEQGTYTEAFF
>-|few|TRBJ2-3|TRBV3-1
TGTGCCAGCAGCCACCCCACCACAGATACGCAGTATTTT
CASSHPTTDTQYF
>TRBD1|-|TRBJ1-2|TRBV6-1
TGTGCCAGCAGCAGCCGGGACAGGGGGCTCACTAACTATGGCTACACCTTC
CASSSRDRGLTNYGYTF
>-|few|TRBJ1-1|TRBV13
TGTGCCAGCAGCTTAGGCAGGGAACCTGAAGTTTTCTTT
CASSLGREPEVFF
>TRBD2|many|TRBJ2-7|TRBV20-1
TGCAGTGCGGGGACTAGCGGGACCAGCTCCTACGAGCAGTACTTC
CSAGTSGTSSYEQYF
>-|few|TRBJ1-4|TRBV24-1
TGTGCCACCAGTGACGGAGATTCCGAAAAACTGTTTTTT
CATSDGDSEKLFF
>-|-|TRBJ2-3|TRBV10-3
TGTGCCATCAGTGAGTGGGGCACCACAGATACGCAGTATTTT
CAISEWGTTDTQYF
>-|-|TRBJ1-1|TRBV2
TGTGCCAGCATTATGACAGCATACAACACTGAAGCTTTCTTT
CASIMTAYNTEAFF
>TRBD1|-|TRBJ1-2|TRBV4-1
TGCGCCAGCAGCCAAGATTTGAGGGGGCGCGACTATGGCTACACCTTC
CASSQDLRGRDYGYTF
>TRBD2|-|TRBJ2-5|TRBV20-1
TGCAGTGCTAGGCTGACTAGCGGGATGGTAGAGACCCAGTACTTC
CSARLTSGMVETQYF
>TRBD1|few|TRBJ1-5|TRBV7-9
TGTGCCAGCAGCTCTGACAGGGATTATAGCAATCAGCCCCAGCATTTT
CASSSDRDYSNQPQHF